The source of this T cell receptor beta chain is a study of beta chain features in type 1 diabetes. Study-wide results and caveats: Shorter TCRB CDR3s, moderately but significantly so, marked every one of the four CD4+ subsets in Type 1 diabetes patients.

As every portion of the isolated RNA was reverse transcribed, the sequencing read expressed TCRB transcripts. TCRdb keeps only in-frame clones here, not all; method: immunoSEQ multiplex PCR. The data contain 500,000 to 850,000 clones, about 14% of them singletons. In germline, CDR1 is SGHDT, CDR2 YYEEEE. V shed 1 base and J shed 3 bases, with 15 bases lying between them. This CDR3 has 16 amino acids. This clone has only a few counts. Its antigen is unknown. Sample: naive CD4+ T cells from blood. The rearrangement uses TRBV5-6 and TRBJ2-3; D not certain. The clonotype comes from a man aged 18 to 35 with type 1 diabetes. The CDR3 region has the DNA TGTGCCAGCAGCTTGTATCTGCGGTCGAGGACAGATACGCAGTATTTT. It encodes CASSLYLRSRTDTQYF.